The TCR beta chain under discussion was sequenced for a study of T-cell memory formation after mild COVID-19. Turning to this clonotype: As yet, its antigen is unknown.

TCRdb called the 5' RACE reads again in MiXCR, with one record for every CDR3 protein. Seen here are about 130,000 distinct CDR3 sequences, roughly a quarter observed once, and the top ten hold 24%. From germline, CDR1 is SGHNT and CDR2 YENEEA. The V gene end was trimmed by 0 bases and the J gene end by 6 bases; junction bases not matched to a gene: 14. This CDR3 region has 18 residues. Study findings and constraints: Mainly CM and EM harbored the contracting CD4+ clones; mainly EMRA harbored the CD8+ ones. CD4/CD8 balance characterized clones contracting day 15 to 85, and CD4+ skew characterized later expanders. Some SARS-CoV-2-responding clones were already detected in memory before infection.

This receptor was identified in an adult woman who had mild COVID-19 (a few samples of this study predate the infection). Cell type and time point are not known. The rearrangement uses TRBV11-3 and TRBJ2-3; the match to TRBD2 covers 8 bases. Specimen: PBMCs or a T cell subset sorted from them (not recorded which). In nucleotides, the CDR3 is TGTGCCAGCAGCTTAGATCTCGTCCTGGTAGCGGGGCAGGATACGCAGTATTTT. Its translation: CASSLDLVLVAGQDTQYF.